This T cell receptor beta chain was identified during a study of cytomegalovirus exposure and HLA in healthy donors. Broader study findings: Overall, 164 TCR beta chains were annotated as cytomegalovirus-associated. Equally common other TCR beta chains were less clonally expanded than HLA-associated ones, a later analysis found. A later analysis linked a missense DCLRE1C variant to TCR beta V- and J-gene trimming.

J gave up 0 bases and V 4 bases, and 6 bases lay outside the gene matches. The CDR3 consists of 15 residues. Germline CDR1 and CDR2: SGDLS and YYNGEE. In the case of this clone: Its antigen is currently unknown.

The PCR was carried out with 60 Vbeta primers and 13 Jbeta primers. As processed by the authors: Unique TCR beta chains numbered 80 million to 95 million in a later analysis, with around 12 million shared. Some clones are missing from TCRdb's copy, which holds only in-frame ones; the method was immunoSEQ multiplex PCR. V and J calls and clone size come straight from that table; D and trimming were deduced from the DNA. In the table there are 150,000 to 200,000 clones, approximately 70% of which are singletons. Sequencing was done on a sample of PBMCs. The chain is built from TRBV9 and TRBJ1-1; 7 bases align to TRBD1. The clonotype was recovered from a man aged 40-49 years in good health and CMV-seropositive. This chain's CDR3 is CASSPGGTVNTEAFF. The CDR3 DNA reads as TGTGCCAGCAGCCCAGGGGGGACTGTGAACACTGAAGCTTTCTTT.